This TCR beta chain is from a study of blood T cell repertoires in COVID-19. Overall study: The United States, Italy and Spain supplied acute and convalescent COVID-19 samples. Sources were T cells, B-cell-depleted T cells, or PBMCs; the material itself was cDNA or gDNA.

Original data processing: Estimated nucleated cell counts came from reference gene primer amplification. This table comes from immunoSEQ multiplex PCR, and its TCRdb copy is limited to in-frame clones, with some not included. V, J and clone size reflect that table, while D and trimming were determined from the DNA. This sample yields about 72,000 clones, of which 70% to 90% are seen a single time; about a tenth belongs to the top ten. Trimming removed 0 bases from V and 6 bases from J; junction bases left unmatched: 9. Germline V CDR1 and CDR2: SGDLS, YYNGEE. The CDR3 is 17 residues long. The chain is built from TRBV9 and TRBJ2-1; 10 bases match TRBD2. Sequencing was performed on peripheral blood. The clonotype originates from a man between 65 and 79 years old with active or convalescent COVID-19. CDR3: CASSVGWASGSSNEQFF. CDR3 nucleotide sequence: TGTGCCAGCAGCGTAGGGTGGGCTAGCGGGAGCAGCAATGAGCAGTTCTTC. The whole variable domain, filled in from reference TRBV9 and TRBJ2-1, reads DSGVTQTPKHLITATGQRVTLRCSPRSGDLSVYWYQQSLDQGLQFLIQYYNGEERAKGNILERFSAQQFPDLHSELNLSSLELGDSALYFCASSVGWASGSSNEQFFGPGTRLTVL.